Detailed here is one TCR beta chain. What it binds is not known. This table comes from immunoSEQ multiplex PCR, and its TCRdb copy is limited to in-frame clones, with some not included. The data contain more than 80,000 clones, about nine tenths of them singletons. This sample is drawn from a study of T cell responses to AZD1222 COVID-19 vaccine. Study-level information: It was second doses at about 4 or about 12 weeks that were pooled. Study-wide points: Two AZD1222 doses significantly raised spike-specific TCR breadth and depth over controls. Along spike, vaccine-associated CD4 TCRs were found throughout, with dominance at 160-218 and 743-854.

Germline V gives CDR1 SGHNT, CDR2 YYREEE (reference sequence). The V end was cut by 2 bases, the J end by 5 bases, with 9 bases between. The CDR3 spans 13 residues. This chain uses TRBV5-4 with TRBJ2-3; maybe TRBD1 (6 bases). The sample here was peripheral blood, taken on day 0 of AZD1222 vaccination. The sequence was collected from an adult in good health. The CDR3 DNA is TGTGCCAGCAGCTTACAGGGTGGAGATACGCAGTATTTT. This codes for CASSLQGGDTQYF.